What follows describes a single T cell receptor (beta chain). Germline lookup yields CDR1 MNHEY and CDR2 SVGAGI. V lost 7 bases to trimming and J lost 5 bases, with 20 bases between them. There are 15 residues in the CDR3. This entry comes from a study of T cell responses to AZD1222 COVID-19 vaccine. Some clones are missing from TCRdb's copy, which holds only in-frame ones; the method was immunoSEQ multiplex PCR. The sample records tens of thousands of clones, approximately 90% being singletons. This receptor was taken from an adult who received the AZD1222 COVID-19 vaccine. The chain employs TRBV6-5 and TRBJ1-1; D remains ambiguous. The source material was peripheral blood, sampled 28 days after the second AZD1222 dose. CDR3 DNA: TGTGCCAGCAACCCGTCCGTTGCGGCCCGGACTGAAGCTTTCTTT. It encodes CASNPSVAARTEAFF.